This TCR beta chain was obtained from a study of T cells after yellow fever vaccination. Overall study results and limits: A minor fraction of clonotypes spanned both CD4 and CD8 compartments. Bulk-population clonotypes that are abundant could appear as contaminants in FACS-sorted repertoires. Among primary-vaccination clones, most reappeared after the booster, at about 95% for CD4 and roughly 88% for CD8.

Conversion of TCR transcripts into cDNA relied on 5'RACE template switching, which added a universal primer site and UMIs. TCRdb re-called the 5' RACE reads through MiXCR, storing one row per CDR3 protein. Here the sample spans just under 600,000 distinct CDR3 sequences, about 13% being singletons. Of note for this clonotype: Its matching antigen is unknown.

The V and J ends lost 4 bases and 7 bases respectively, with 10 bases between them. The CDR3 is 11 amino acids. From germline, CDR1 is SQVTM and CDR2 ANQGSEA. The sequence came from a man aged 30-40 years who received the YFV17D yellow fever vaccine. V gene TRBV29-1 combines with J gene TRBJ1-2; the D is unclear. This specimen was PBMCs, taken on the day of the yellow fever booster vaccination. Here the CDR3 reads CSVVGHPGYTF. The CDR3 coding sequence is TGCAGCGTTGTAGGTCACCCTGGCTACACCTTC.